Below, 19 T cell receptor beta chains from the same sample are listed, as sequenced in a study of blood T cells in healthy people across ages. A second PCR, run for roughly 7 to 11 cycles, used a sample-barcoded 5' primer plus a J-beta primer mix. Each CDR3 protein gets one entry after TCRdb re-called the 5' RACE reads with MiXCR. The table includes roughly 1,300,000 distinct CDR3 sequences, approximately 59% detected once. The specimen sequenced was blood. These receptors came from a man in his late teens or twenties in good health.

The chain couples TRBV20-1 to TRBJ2-3, with TRBD2 as a possible D gene (6 bases). Germline V gives CDR1 DFQATT, CDR2 SNEGSKA (reference sequence). The CDR3 extends over 13 amino acids. V lost 3 bases, J lost 4 bases, and 11 bases lay in between. The CDR3 nucleotides read TGCAGTGCTAGGGACTATCTCTCAGATACGCAGTATTTT. It yields the protein CSARDYLSDTQYF.

This clonotype turned up a few times. The V and J genes are TRBV5-1 and TRBJ2-4, with unresolved D. This CDR3 is built from 16 residues. Germline V gene sequence: CDR1 SGHRS, CDR2 YFSETQ. Trimming cost V 0 bases and J 6 bases, with 16 bases left between them. CDR3 protein: CASSLEGSAVLNIQYF. CDR3 coding DNA: TGCGCCAGCAGCTTGGAGGGCTCGGCAGTTTTAAACATTCAGTACTTC.

The V gene is TRBV7-2, the J gene TRBJ1-5, with no clear D. V lost 0 bases to trimming and J lost 6 bases, with 12 bases between them. The CDR3 extends over 15 amino acids. Per the germline V gene, CDR1 is SGHTA and CDR2 is FQGNSA. In nucleotides, the CDR3 is TGTGCCAGCAGCTTAGCCTCGACGGGCGGTCAGCCCCAGCATTTT. Protein: CASSLASTGGQPQHF.

This chain joins TRBV7-8 and TRBJ1-2; D remains ambiguous. CDR1 and CDR2 (germline): SGHVS, FQNEAQ. V dropped 0 bases and J dropped 9 bases, with 11 bases sitting between them. The CDR3 is made up of 13 amino acids. The CDR3 loop is CASSLAREGSYTF. CDR3 nucleotide sequence: TGTGCCAGCAGCTTAGCGAGGGAGGGTAGCTACACCTTC.

This clonotype has only a few counts. The V call is TRBV15, the J call TRBJ2-1; 14 bases are shared with TRBD2. This CDR3 has 16 residues. Per the germline V gene, CDR1 is LNHNV and CDR2 is YYDKDF (reference sequence). The V segment lost 4 bases and the J segment 7 bases; nucleotides outside the gene matches: 6. CDR3: CATSTPTSGRANEQFF. CDR3 sequence (DNA): TGTGCCACCAGCACCCCGACTAGCGGGAGGGCGAATGAGCAGTTCTTC.

This clonotype occurred a few times. This chain connects TRBV20-1 to TRBJ2-7; a weak D match, TRBD1 (6 bases). The germline V gene encodes CDR1 DFQATT and CDR2 SNEGSKA (reference sequence). The length of the CDR3 is 16 residues. Trimming pared 0 bases from V and 3 bases from J, leaving 18 bases between. CDR3 bases: TGCAGTGCTAGAGACCCAGACGGGACACTCCTCTACGAGCAGTACTTC. This codes for CSARDPDGTLLYEQYF.

This clonotype was observed a few times. The V and J genes are TRBV7-9 and TRBJ2-1, with D possibly TRBD1 on 5 matching bases. The CDR3 has 14 residues. Germline V gene sequence: CDR1 SEHNR, CDR2 FQNEAQ (reference sequence). V lost 4 bases and J lost 4, with 11 bases in between. The CDR3 region is CASSSTQGYNEQFF. CDR3 in DNA: TGTGCCAGCAGCTCAACCCAGGGATACAATGAGCAGTTCTTC.

V gene TRBV4-2 combines with J gene TRBJ1-4; D is ambiguous. The CDR3 is made up of 15 amino acids. Trimming stripped 0 bases from V and 8 bases from J, with 13 bases between. CDR1 is LGHNA and CDR2 is YNFKEQ in the germline V gene. The CDR3 loop reads CASSQDWANGEKLFF. Written as DNA, the CDR3 is TGTGCCAGCAGCCAAGATTGGGCGAATGGCGAAAAACTGTTTTTT.

The chain links TRBV7-9 to TRBJ2-7; 10 positions match TRBD1. Germline assignment: CDR1 SEHNR and CDR2 FQNEAQ (reference sequence). Losses at the gene ends were 7 bases for V and 0 bases for J; bases not matched to a gene: 12. The CDR3 has 17 residues. The CDR3 loop is CASKPGQGPLFSYEQYF. The CDR3 region has the DNA TGTGCCAGCAAGCCGGGACAGGGGCCCCTCTTCTCCTACGAGCAGTACTTC.

This clonotype has only a few counts. The genes are TRBV27 and TRBJ2-7; 8 bases are a match to TRBD2. Germline V gene lookup returns CDR1 MNHEY and CDR2 SMNVEV (reference sequence). The CDR3 loop spans 15 amino acids. Unmatched junction bases numbered 10, after V lost 7 bases and J lost 2 bases. CDR3 bases: TGTGCCAGCATCGATTCTAGCGGGCACCCCTACGAGCAGTACTTC. It specifies CASIDSSGHPYEQYF.

The gene calls are TRBV2 and TRBJ2-4; D gene uncertain. Germline-derived CDR1 and CDR2 are SNHLY and FYNNEI. The CDR3 runs 16 residues. V was cut by 3 bases and J by 7 bases, with 19 bases left in between. CDR3 in amino acids: CASSEVLGQLKNIQYF. In DNA, the CDR3 is TGTGCCAGCAGTGAGGTGTTAGGCCAGTTAAAGAACATTCAGTACTTC.

The chain links TRBV7-8 to TRBJ1-6, with no clear D. Trimming removed 5 bases from V and 9 bases from J, with 20 bases in between. The CDR3 has 16 amino acids. In germline, CDR1 is SGHVS, CDR2 FQNEAQ. CDR3 in DNA: TGTGCCAGCAGCGTAGAAGGCCTACATCGGAGTTCACCCCTCCACTTT. Its translation: CASSVEGLHRSSPLHF.

CDR3 bases: TGTGCCTGGAGTGGTATAGATACAGGGAGGCAGCACGAGCAGTACTTC. Protein product: CAWSGIDTGRQHEQYF. The chain combines TRBV30 with TRBJ2-7; D may be TRBD1 or TRBD2 (6 bases each). CDR1 and CDR2 from the germline V gene are GTSNPN and SVGIG (reference sequence). Trimming took 1 base from V and 5 from J, leaving 21 bases between them. This CDR3 comprises 16 residues.

This rearrangement joins TRBV6-6 to TRBJ2-4, with 10 nucleotides matching TRBD2. Looked up from germline, CDR1 is MNHNY and CDR2 is SVGAGI (reference sequence). This CDR3 has 17 residues. Trimming took 5 bases from V and 13 from J; bases not matched to a gene: 20. The CDR3 bases are TGTGCCAGCAGTCCCGTGGGGGGGACTAGCGCGGACAATGAGCAGTACTTC. Protein: CASSPVGGTSADNEQYF.

V is TRBV7-2 and J is TRBJ2-1; D could derive from TRBD1 or TRBD2 (6 bases each). CDR1 SGHTA and CDR2 FQGNSA come from the germline V gene. The CDR3 has 14 amino acids. The germline V and J ends were trimmed by 5 bases and 6 bases, with 14 bases remaining between them. The CDR3 reads CASSPRSGANEQFF. DNA for the CDR3: TGTGCCAGCAGCCCCCGGTCGGGGGCCAATGAGCAGTTCTTC.

The chain recombines TRBV29-1 with TRBJ2-3; 12 bases map to TRBD2. Trimming at V came to 7 bases and at J to 4 bases, leaving 6 bases not matched to a gene. The CDR3 sequence is 14 residues long. CDR1 is SQVTM and CDR2 is ANQGSEA in the germline V gene. CDR3 loop: CSADTSGRSDTQYF. CDR3 DNA: TGCAGCGCCGATACTAGCGGGAGGTCAGATACGCAGTATTTT.

The chain links TRBV12-3 or TRBV12-4 to TRBJ2-1; 8 bases are shared with TRBD1. The CDR3 extends over 15 amino acids. J gave up 8 bases and V 6 bases, and 12 bases lay outside the gene matches. In DNA, the CDR3 is TGTGCCAGCAGCCCCGGACAGGGTGGGATCGATGAGCAGTTCTTC. It translates to CASSPGQGGIDEQFF.

The chain uses TRBV13 and TRBJ2-7; either TRBD1 or TRBD2 may supply D (5 bases each). The V gene lost 6 bases and the J gene lost 1 base, with 13 bases spanning the gap. The germline V gene has CDR1 PRHDT and CDR2 FYEKMQ (reference sequence). The CDR3 length is 14 residues. CDR3: CASSGGADSYEQYF. The CDR3 coding sequence is TGTGCCAGCAGTGGGGGAGCGGATTCCTACGAGCAGTACTTC.

This clonotype was observed a single time. The V gene is TRBV14, the J gene TRBJ2-1; D remains ambiguous. The germline V and J ends were trimmed by 4 bases and 7 bases, with 14 bases remaining between them. CDR1 and CDR2 from the germline V gene are SGHDN and FVKESK. The CDR3 covers 14 residues. The CDR3 is CASSRSLMGNEQFF. CDR3 in DNA: TGTGCCAGCAGCCGTAGCTTGATGGGGAATGAGCAGTTCTTC.